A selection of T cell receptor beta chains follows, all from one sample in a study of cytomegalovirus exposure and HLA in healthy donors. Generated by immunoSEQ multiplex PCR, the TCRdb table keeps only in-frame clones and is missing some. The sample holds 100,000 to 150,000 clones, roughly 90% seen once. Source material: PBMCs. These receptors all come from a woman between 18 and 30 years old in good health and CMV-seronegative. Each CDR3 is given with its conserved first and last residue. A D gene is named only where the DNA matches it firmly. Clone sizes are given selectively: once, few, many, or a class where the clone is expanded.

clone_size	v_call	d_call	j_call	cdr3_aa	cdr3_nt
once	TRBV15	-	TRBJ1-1	CATSRDQTEAFF	TGTGCCACCAGCAGAGATCAGACTGAAGCTTTCTTT
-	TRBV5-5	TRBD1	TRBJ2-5	CASSPQTGSQETQYF	TGTGCCAGCAGCCCTCAGACAGGGAGTCAAGAGACCCAGTACTTC
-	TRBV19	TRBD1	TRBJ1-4	CASSIDRIRGGGNEKLFF	TGTGCCAGTAGTATAGATCGGATCCGAGGGGGCGGAAATGAAAAACTGTTTTTT
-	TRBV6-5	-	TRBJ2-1	CASRYPGQPYNEQFF	TGTGCCAGCAGATATCCAGGACAGCCGTACAATGAGCAGTTCTTC
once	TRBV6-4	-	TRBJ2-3	CASSVVGGTDTQYF	TGTGCCAGCAGTGTGGTCGGGGGCACAGATACGCAGTATTTT
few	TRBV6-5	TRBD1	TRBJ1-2	CASSYGVGTANYGYTF	TGTGCCAGCAGTTACGGGGTTGGGACAGCCAACTATGGCTACACCTTC
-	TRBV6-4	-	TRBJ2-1	CASSDSAGTPYNEQFF	TGTGCCAGCAGTGACTCGGCCGGGACTCCTTATAATGAGCAGTTCTTC
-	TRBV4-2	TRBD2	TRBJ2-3	CASSQAGTSYTDTQYF	TGTGCCAGCAGCCAAGCCGGGACTAGCTACACAGATACGCAGTATTTT
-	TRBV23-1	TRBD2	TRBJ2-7	CASSPAKGIEREGAYEQYF	TGCGCCAGCAGCCCGGCAAAGGGGATTGAGCGGGAGGGGGCCTACGAGCAGTACTTC
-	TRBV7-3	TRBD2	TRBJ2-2	CASSPIGGRKVGELFF	TGTGCCAGCAGCCCGATTGGCGGGAGGAAGGTCGGGGAGCTGTTTTTT
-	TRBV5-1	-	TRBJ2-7	CASSSPSSYEQYF	TGCGCCAGCAGCTCCCCGTCCTCCTACGAGCAGTACTTC
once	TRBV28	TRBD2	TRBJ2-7	CASSPRLVAGAYEQYF	TGTGCCAGCAGTCCCCGGTTGGTAGCGGGAGCCTACGAGCAGTACTTC
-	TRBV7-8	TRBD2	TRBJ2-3	CASSPQTSSADTQYF	TGTGCCAGCAGCCCCCAGACTAGCTCCGCAGATACGCAGTATTTT
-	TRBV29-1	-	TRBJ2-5	CSVLKSWTQYF	TGCAGCGTGCTAAAGAGTTGGACCCAGTACTTC
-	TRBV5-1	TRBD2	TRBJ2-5	CASSLGTSGVGETQYF	TGCGCCAGCAGCCTTGGGACTAGCGGAGTCGGGGAGACCCAGTACTTC
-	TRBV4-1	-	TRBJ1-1	CASSQAPPTGTYGTEAFF	TGCGCCAGCAGCCAAGCCCCTCCGACAGGCACCTATGGGACTGAAGCTTTCTTT
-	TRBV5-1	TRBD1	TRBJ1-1	CASSPGTGRWTEAFF	TGCGCCAGCAGCCCAGGGACAGGGCGTTGGACTGAAGCTTTCTTT
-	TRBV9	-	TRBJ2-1	CASSVEAAGADNEQFF	TGTGCCAGCAGCGTAGAAGCTGCGGGGGCTGATAATGAGCAGTTCTTC
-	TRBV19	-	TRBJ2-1	CASSDRWHEQFF	TGTGCCAGTAGTGACAGATGGCATGAGCAGTTCTTC
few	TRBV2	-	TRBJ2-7	CASRGPYEQYF	TGTGCCAGCCGGGGTCCCTACGAGCAGTACTTC
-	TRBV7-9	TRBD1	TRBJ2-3	CASSTRTGYTDTQYF	TGTGCCAGCAGCACCCGGACAGGTTACACAGATACGCAGTATTTT
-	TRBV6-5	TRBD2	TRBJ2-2	CASSFSSGRAAGELFF	TGTGCCAGCAGTTTCTCTAGCGGGAGGGCGGCCGGGGAGCTGTTTTTT
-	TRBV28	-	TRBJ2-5	CASRTVSRETQYF	TGTGCCAGCAGAACCGTGAGTCGAGAGACCCAGTACTTC
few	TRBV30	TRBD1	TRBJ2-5	CAWSYSGGHLETQYF	TGTGCCTGGAGTTATTCAGGGGGCCATTTGGAGACCCAGTACTTC
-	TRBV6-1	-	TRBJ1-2	CASSAQAASNYGYTF	TGTGCCAGCAGTGCTCAGGCAGCCTCTAACTATGGCTACACCTTC
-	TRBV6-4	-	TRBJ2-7	CASIDTSSYEQYF	TGTGCCAGCATTGACACGAGCTCCTACGAGCAGTACTTC
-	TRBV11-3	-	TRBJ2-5	CASSSRWAGPIETQYF	TGTGCCAGCAGCTCGAGGTGGGCAGGGCCCATCGAGACCCAGTACTTC
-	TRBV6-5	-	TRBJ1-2	CASSPDRANYGYTF	TGTGCCAGCAGTCCGGACAGAGCTAACTATGGCTACACCTTC
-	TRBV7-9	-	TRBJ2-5	CASSFRTGTEETQYF	TGTGCCAGCAGCTTCCGGACGGGAACGGAGGAGACCCAGTACTTC
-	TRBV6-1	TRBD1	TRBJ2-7	CASSLRQGSYEQYF	TGTGCCAGCAGTCTACGACAGGGATCCTACGAGCAGTACTTC
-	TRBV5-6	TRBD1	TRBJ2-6	CASSVGQLSSGANVLTF	TGTGCCAGCAGCGTGGGACAGTTATCCTCTGGGGCCAACGTCCTGACTTTC
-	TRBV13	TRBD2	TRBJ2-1	CASSPGLAGVWNEQFF	TGTGCCAGCAGCCCCGGACTAGCGGGAGTCTGGAATGAGCAGTTCTTC
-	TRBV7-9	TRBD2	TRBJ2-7	CASSPPLGTSEDSYEQYF	TGTGCCAGCAGCCCTCCGTTGGGGACTAGCGAGGACTCCTACGAGCAGTACTTC
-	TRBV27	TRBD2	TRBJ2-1	CASNPYPLAGGLYNEQFF	TGTGCCAGCAATCCTTACCCCCTAGCGGGAGGCCTCTACAATGAGCAGTTCTTC
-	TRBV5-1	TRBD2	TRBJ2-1	CASSLTVAGGGDEQFF	TGCGCCAGCAGTCTAACCGTAGCGGGAGGGGGAGATGAGCAGTTCTTC
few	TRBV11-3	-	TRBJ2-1	CASRGGGNEQFF	TGTGCCAGCAGGGGGGGTGGCAATGAGCAGTTCTTC
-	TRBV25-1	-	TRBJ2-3	CASSASTVSDTQYF	TGTGCCAGCAGTGCCTCCACAGTGTCAGATACGCAGTATTTT
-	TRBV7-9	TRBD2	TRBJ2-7	CASSPRTSGRGEQYF	TGTGCCAGCAGTCCAAGAACTAGCGGGAGAGGCGAGCAGTACTTC
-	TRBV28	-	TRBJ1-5	CASSPMPESYQPQHF	TGTGCCAGCAGCCCGATGCCGGAGAGTTATCAGCCCCAGCATTTT
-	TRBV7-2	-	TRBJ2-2	CAGSDSNTGELFF	TGTGCCGGAAGCGACTCGAACACCGGGGAGCTGTTTTTT
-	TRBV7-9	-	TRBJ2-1	CASSLGHNEQFF	TGTGCCAGCAGCTTAGGGCACAATGAGCAGTTCTTC
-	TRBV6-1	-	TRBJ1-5	CASSVVQGQPNQPQHF	TGTGCCAGCAGTGTCGTTCAGGGGCAGCCGAATCAGCCCCAGCATTTT
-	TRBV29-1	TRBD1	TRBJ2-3	CSVATGQGTDTQYF	TGCAGCGTTGCGACGGGACAGGGCACAGATACGCAGTATTTT
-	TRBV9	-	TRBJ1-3	CASSVGRDSGNTIYF	TGTGCCAGCAGCGTAGGCCGGGATTCTGGAAACACCATATATTTT
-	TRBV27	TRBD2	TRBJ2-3	CASRLAGTDTQYF	TGTGCCAGTAGACTAGCGGGGACAGATACGCAGTATTTT
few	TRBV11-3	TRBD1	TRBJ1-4	CASSLASGQGREKLFF	TGTGCCAGCAGCTTAGCTTCGGGACAGGGGAGAGAAAAACTGTTTTTT
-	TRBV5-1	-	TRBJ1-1	CASSGGLNTEAFF	TGCGCCAGCAGCGGAGGGCTGAACACTGAAGCTTTCTTT
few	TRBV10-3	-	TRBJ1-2	CAISPTATNYGYTF	TGTGCCATCAGCCCGACAGCTACAAACTATGGCTACACCTTC
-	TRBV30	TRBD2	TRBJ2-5	CAWAFPITSDQETQYF	TGTGCCTGGGCCTTCCCCATTACTAGCGACCAAGAGACCCAGTACTTC
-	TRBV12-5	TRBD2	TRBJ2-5	CASGASGRGGETQYF	TGTGCTAGTGGGGCTAGCGGGAGAGGCGGAGAGACCCAGTACTTC
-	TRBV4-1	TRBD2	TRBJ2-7	CASSQDQRGYEQYF	TGCGCCAGCAGCCAAGATCAGCGGGGCTACGAGCAGTACTTC
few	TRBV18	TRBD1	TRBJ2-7	CASSPGQGAYEQYF	TGTGCCAGCTCACCAGGACAGGGGGCCTACGAGCAGTACTTC
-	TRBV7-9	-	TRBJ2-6	CASSLSQGFHSGANVLTF	TGTGCCAGCAGCTTATCTCAGGGTTTCCACTCTGGGGCCAACGTCCTGACTTTC
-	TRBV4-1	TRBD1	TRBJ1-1	CASSQGPGQANTEAFF	TGCGCCAGCAGCCAGGGACCGGGACAGGCGAACACTGAAGCTTTCTTT
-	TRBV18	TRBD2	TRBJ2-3	CASSSIAGVSDTQYF	TGTGCCAGCTCATCGATAGCGGGAGTGTCAGATACGCAGTATTTT
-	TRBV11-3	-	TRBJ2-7	CASSPERRSYEQYF	TGTGCCAGCAGCCCAGAAAGGAGATCCTACGAGCAGTACTTC
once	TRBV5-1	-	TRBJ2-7	CASSLAPVYEQYF	TGCGCCAGCAGCTTGGCCCCGGTTTACGAGCAGTACTTC
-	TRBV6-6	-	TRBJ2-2	CASSNRIVGNTGELFF	TGTGCCAGCAGCAACAGGATTGTAGGAAACACCGGGGAGCTGTTTTTT
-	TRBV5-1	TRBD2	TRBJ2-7	CASSSGTSGRISYEQYF	TGCGCCAGCAGCTCCGGGACTAGCGGGAGAATAAGCTACGAGCAGTACTTC
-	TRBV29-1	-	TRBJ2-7	CSVGTASSYEQYF	TGCAGCGTTGGGACAGCGAGCTCCTACGAGCAGTACTTC